This TCR beta chain was identified in a study of blood T cell repertoires in COVID-19. Study details: COVID-19 samples collected from the United States, Italy and Spain covered acute and convalescent phases.

Assay: immunoSEQ multiplex PCR; the TCRdb copy retains only in-frame clones and omits some. The table includes about 73,000 clones, approximately 89% detected once. The TCR comes from a man aged 80 or over with acute or convalescent COVID-19. The material sequenced was peripheral blood.

The CDR3 DNA is TGCGCCAGCAGCCAAGCGGGACCTCTCGGTTCAGGGGCCAACTATGGCTACACCTTC. Translated, it gives CASSQAGPLGSGANYGYTF. The chain recombines TRBV4-1 with TRBJ1-2, with a tentative D call TRBD1 (6 bases). V was cut by 1 base and J by 2 bases, with 23 bases left in between. The length of the CDR3 is 19 residues. The V gene's germline CDR1 is MGHRA and CDR2 YSYEKL.